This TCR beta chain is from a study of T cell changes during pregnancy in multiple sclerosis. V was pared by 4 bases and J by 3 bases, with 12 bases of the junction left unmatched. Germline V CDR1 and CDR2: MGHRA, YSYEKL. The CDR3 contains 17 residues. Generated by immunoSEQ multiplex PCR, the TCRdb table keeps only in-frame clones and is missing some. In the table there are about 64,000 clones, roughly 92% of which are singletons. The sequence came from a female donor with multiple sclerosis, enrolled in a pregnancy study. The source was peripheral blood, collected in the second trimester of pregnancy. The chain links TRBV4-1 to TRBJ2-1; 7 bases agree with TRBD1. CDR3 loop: CASSRVLTGANYNEQFF. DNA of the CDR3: TGCGCCAGCAGCCGGGTCCTTACAGGGGCGAACTACAATGAGCAGTTCTTC.